One and the same sample provided the 16 T cell receptor beta chains below, sequenced in a study of blood T cell repertoires in COVID-19 (dated by TCRdb to 2020 to 2022). To prepare the library, the immunoSEQ multiplex PCR assay was applied. TCRdb carries this immuneACCESS record with in-frame sequences only. Its versions omit some clonotypes, under half of them owing to an unresolved V gene in the studies checked, with the rest unexplained. Present in this sample are about 140,000 clones, about 88% of which were seen just once. The top ten clonotypes cover about 5.8% of the sample. The sample was peripheral blood. Every receptor here comes from a human donor in a cohort sampled during active COVID-19.

This clone was observed a handful of times. V and J are TRBV28 and TRBJ1-6; 9 bases line up with TRBD1. In germline, CDR1 is MDHEN, CDR2 SYDVKM. This CDR3 spans 15 amino acids. V shed 6 bases and J 7 bases; nucleotides not matched to a gene: 7. For the CDR3, the DNA is TGTGCCAGCAGCTCCCTAGGACAGGGGAATTCACCCCTCCACTTT. This gives the protein CASSSLGQGNSPLHF.

In this sample, this clone turned up once. The chain combines TRBV11-2 with TRBJ2-7, with 8 bases identical to TRBD1. The CDR3 contains 16 residues. Germline CDR1 reads SGHAT; CDR2 reads FQNNGV. Germline trimming cut 5 bases from V and 0 bases from J; bases unmatched to any gene: 9. In DNA, the CDR3 is TGTGCCAGCAGCCTAAACAGGGGGTCTAGCTCCTACGAGCAGTACTTC. Its protein product is CASSLNRGSSSYEQYF.

The gene calls are TRBV9 and TRBJ2-1; D might be TRBD2 (6 bases). Germline V gene sequence: CDR1 SGDLS, CDR2 YYNGEE. CDR3 length: 17 amino acids. Trimming took off 3 bases at V and 7 bases at J, with 23 bases between the two ends. The CDR3 region is CASSESLMEGRRNEQFF. DNA of the CDR3: TGTGCCAGCAGCGAGAGCCTTATGGAGGGCCGTCGGAATGAGCAGTTCTTC.

The chain recombines TRBV9 with TRBJ1-5; D unclear. V lost 0 bases, J lost 3 bases, and 10 bases lay in between. In germline, CDR1 is SGDLS, CDR2 YYNGEE. The length of the CDR3 is 15 residues. CDR3 protein: CASSVGVSANQPQHF. CDR3 DNA sequence: TGTGCCAGCAGCGTAGGGGTCAGCGCCAATCAGCCCCAGCATTTT.

The chain links TRBV7-9 to TRBJ2-1; the match to TRBD2 covers 7 bases. There are 14 residues in the CDR3. V dropped 5 bases and J dropped 7; count of bases not matched to a gene: 8. CDR1 is SEHNR and CDR2 is FQNEAQ in the germline V gene (reference sequence). This CDR3 reads CASSAGGVLNEQFF. The CDR3 DNA follows: TGTGCCAGCAGCGCTGGGGGGGTACTGAATGAGCAGTTCTTC.

This chain connects TRBV29-1 to TRBJ2-1; TRBD2 matches 8 bases. The CDR3 runs 15 residues. With 4 bases clipped from V and 8 bases from J, the junction kept 13 bases outside the gene matches. The germline gives CDR1 SQVTM, CDR2 ANQGSEA. The DNA of the CDR3 is TGCAGCGTTGGGAGGGCTAGCGGGCGACTCGATGAGCAGTTCTTC. Its protein is CSVGRASGRLDEQFF.

The chain has TRBV5-1 and TRBJ1-2, with 12 bases fitting TRBD1. This CDR3 contains 14 residues. Unmatched junction bases numbered 4, after V lost 3 bases and J lost 7 bases. Germline-derived CDR1 and CDR2 are SGHRS and YFSETQ. The CDR3 here is CASSSGQGALGYTF. The CDR3 region has the DNA TGCGCCAGCAGCTCGGGACAGGGGGCCCTTGGCTACACCTTC.

The chain couples TRBV5-6 to TRBJ2-7; TRBD2 matches at 9 bases. V dropped 4 bases and J dropped 9; count of bases not matched to a gene: 11. The CDR3 contains 14 residues. Germline V lookup: CDR1 SGHDT, CDR2 YYEEEE. In DNA, the CDR3 is TGTGCCAGCAGCCCAGGAATAGCGGGAGTCGCGCAGTACTTC. Translating gives CASSPGIAGVAQYF. The full variable domain, in which reference TRBV5-6 and TRBJ2-7 provide the parts outside the CDR3, is DAGVTQSPTHLIKTRGQQVTLRCSPKSGHDTVSWYQQALGQGPQFIFQYYEEEERQRGNFPDRFSGHQFPNYSSELNVNALLLGDSALYLCASSPGIAGVAQYFGPGTRLTVT.

This chain uses TRBV28 with TRBJ2-5; the match to TRBD1 covers 7 bases. Germline CDR1 MDHEN, CDR2 SYDVKM. J gave up 0 bases and V 7 bases, and 5 bases lay outside the gene matches. This CDR3 has 14 residues. CDR3 sequence reads: CASKGALNQETQYF. The CDR3 bases are TGTGCCAGCAAGGGGGCACTAAACCAAGAGACCCAGTACTTC.

This chain links TRBV3-1 (or the pseudogene TRBV3-2) with TRBJ2-1, with D maybe TRBD2 (6 bases). This CDR3 spans 18 amino acids. Germline assignment: CDR1 LGHDT and CDR2 YNNKEL (reference sequence). The V end lost 3 bases, the J end lost 0 bases, and 18 bases lay between the germline ends. CDR3 DNA: TGTGCCAGCAGCCAGGCCCCGTGGCTAGCGAACTCCTACAATGAGCAGTTCTTC. It encodes CASSQAPWLANSYNEQFF.

This chain uses TRBV5-1 with TRBJ1-4; D gene uncertain. The length of the CDR3 is 14 residues. V lost 5 bases to trimming and J lost 6 bases, with 14 bases between them. Germline V gene lookup returns CDR1 SGHRS and CDR2 YFSETQ. As DNA, the CDR3 is TGCGCCAGCAGGGCGGCATCCGCTTATGAAAAACTGTTTTTT. This translates into CASRAASAYEKLFF.

The chain recombines TRBV19 with TRBJ2-1; 9 bases match TRBD2. This CDR3 has 14 residues. J was trimmed by 4 bases and V by 8 bases; bases with no gene match: 6. Germline CDR1 reads LNHDA; CDR2 reads SQIVND (reference sequence). This CDR3 reads CASHRGRAYNEQFF. Written as DNA, the CDR3 is TGTGCCAGTCACCGCGGGAGGGCGTACAATGAGCAGTTCTTC.

V gene TRBV27 combines with J gene TRBJ2-7, with D possibly TRBD2 on 5 matching bases. The germline gives CDR1 MNHEY, CDR2 SMNVEV (reference sequence). This CDR3 spans 15 amino acids. The ends were cut back, 3 bases at V and 0 bases at J, with 12 bases in the middle. The CDR3 region is CASSFYTGSSYEQYF. CDR3 bases: TGTGCCAGCAGTTTTTATACGGGAAGCTCCTACGAGCAGTACTTC.

This chain joins TRBV24-1 and TRBJ2-1; perhaps TRBD2 as D (6 bases). Trimming cost V 5 bases and J 0 bases, with 10 bases left between them. The CDR3 extends over 15 amino acids. Germline CDR1 is KGHDR and CDR2 is SFDVKD. CDR3 coding DNA: TGTGCCACCAGTGTAGCGGTGGACTCCTACAATGAGCAGTTCTTC. This codes for CATSVAVDSYNEQFF.

V usage is TRBV7-3 and J usage is TRBJ2-6; 11 bases match TRBD2. The CDR3 has 21 residues. V trimming: 5 bases; J trimming: 0 bases; junction bases outside the gene matches: 15. Germline V gives CDR1 SGHTA, CDR2 FQGTGA. The CDR3 region is CASSQLFNRGLAVSGANVLTF. CDR3 coding DNA: TGTGCCAGCAGCCAACTCTTTAATAGGGGACTAGCGGTCTCTGGGGCCAACGTCCTGACTTTC.

The chain links TRBV4-1 to TRBJ1-6; D not resolved. From germline, CDR1 is MGHRA and CDR2 YSYEKL. Deletions cut 0 bases from V and 4 bases from J, with 10 bases between. This CDR3 comprises 16 residues. CDR3 region: CASSQDIGEYNSPLHF. The DNA of the CDR3 is TGCGCCAGCAGCCAAGATATAGGAGAGTATAATTCACCCCTCCACTTT.